This T cell receptor beta chain was recorded in a study of T cell responses to AZD1222 COVID-19 vaccine. The assay was immunoSEQ multiplex PCR, and TCRdb's table has in-frame clones only and misses some. The sample records about 110,000 clones, roughly 90% being singletons. Regarding the study as a whole: There were mostly white British donors and more females than males, and clonal diversity was possibly underestimated.

With respect to this clone: No antigen is known for it.

This CDR3 is 17 amino acids long. J lost 0 bases, V lost 0 bases, and 6 bases had no gene match. Germline values: CDR1 SGHTS, CDR2 YDEGEE. Source: peripheral blood, taken on day 0 of MenACWY control vaccination. The chain uses TRBV5-8 and TRBJ2-1, with 7 nucleotides matching TRBD2. The sequence came from an adult in good health. The DNA for the CDR3 is TGTGCCAGCAGCTTGGTCCTAGCGGTGAGCTCCTACAATGAGCAGTTCTTC. Translated: CASSLVLAVSSYNEQFF. Complete variable domain (other parts from reference TRBV5-8 and TRBJ2-1): EAGVTQSPTHLIKTRGQQATLRCSPISGHTSVYWYQQALGLGLQFLLWYDEGEERNRGNFPPRFSGRQFPNYSSELNVNALELEDSALYLCASSLVLAVSSYNEQFFGPGTRLTVL.